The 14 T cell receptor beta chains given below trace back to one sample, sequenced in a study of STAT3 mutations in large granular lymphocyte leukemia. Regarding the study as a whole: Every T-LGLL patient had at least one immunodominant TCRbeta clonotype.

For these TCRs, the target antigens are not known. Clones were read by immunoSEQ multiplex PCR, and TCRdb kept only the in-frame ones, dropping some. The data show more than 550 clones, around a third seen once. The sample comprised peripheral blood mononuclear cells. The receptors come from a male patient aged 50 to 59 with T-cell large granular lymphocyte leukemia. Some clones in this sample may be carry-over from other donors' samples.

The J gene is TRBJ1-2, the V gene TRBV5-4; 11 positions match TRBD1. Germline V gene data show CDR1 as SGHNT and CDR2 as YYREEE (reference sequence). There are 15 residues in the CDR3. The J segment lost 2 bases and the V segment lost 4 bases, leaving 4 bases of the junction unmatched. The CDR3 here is CASSPGQGGNYGYTF. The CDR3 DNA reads TGTGCCAGCAGCCCGGGACAGGGGGGGAACTATGGCTACACCTTC.

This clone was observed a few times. The CDR3 nucleotides are TGCAGCGCCTATGGGGAGTCAGATACGCAGTATTTT. It codes for CSAYGESDTQYF. The chain is built from TRBV29-1 and TRBJ2-3, with a tentative D call TRBD2 (5 bases). Looked up from germline, CDR1 is SQVTM and CDR2 is ANQGSEA. The germline V and J ends were trimmed by 7 bases and 4 bases, with 12 bases remaining between them. This CDR3 contains 12 residues.

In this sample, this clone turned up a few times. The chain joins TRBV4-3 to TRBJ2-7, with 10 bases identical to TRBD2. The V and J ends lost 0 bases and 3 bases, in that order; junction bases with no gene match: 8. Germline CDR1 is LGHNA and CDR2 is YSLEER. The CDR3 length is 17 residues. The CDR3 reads CASSQEVVAGGLYEQYF. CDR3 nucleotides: TGCGCCAGCAGCCAAGAGGTAGTAGCGGGAGGACTCTACGAGCAGTACTTC.

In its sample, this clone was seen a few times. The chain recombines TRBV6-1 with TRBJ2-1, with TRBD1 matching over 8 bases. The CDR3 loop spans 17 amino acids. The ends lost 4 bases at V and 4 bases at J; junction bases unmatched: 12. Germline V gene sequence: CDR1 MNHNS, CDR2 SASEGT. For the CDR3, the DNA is TGTGCCAGCAGTGGTCAGGGGGCCCGGACCCTATACAATGAGCAGTTCTTC. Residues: CASSGQGARTLYNEQFF.

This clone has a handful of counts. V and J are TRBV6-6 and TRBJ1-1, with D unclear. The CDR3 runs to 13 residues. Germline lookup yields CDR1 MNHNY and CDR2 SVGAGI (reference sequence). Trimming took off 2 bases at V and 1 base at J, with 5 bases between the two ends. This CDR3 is CASSYTPNTEAFF. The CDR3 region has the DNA TGTGCCAGCAGTTACACACCGAACACTGAAGCTTTCTTT.

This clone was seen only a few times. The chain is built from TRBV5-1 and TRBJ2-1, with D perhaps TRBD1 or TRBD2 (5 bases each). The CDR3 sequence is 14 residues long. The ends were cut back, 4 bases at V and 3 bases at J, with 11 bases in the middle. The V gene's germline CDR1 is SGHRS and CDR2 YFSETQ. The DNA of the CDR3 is TGCGCCAGCAGCCTCTTTGGGGGCTACAATGAGCAGTTCTTC. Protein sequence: CASSLFGGYNEQFF.

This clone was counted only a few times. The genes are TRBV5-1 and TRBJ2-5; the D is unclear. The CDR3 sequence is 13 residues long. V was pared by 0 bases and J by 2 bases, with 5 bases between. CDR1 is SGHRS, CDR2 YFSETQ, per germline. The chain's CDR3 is CASSLGQQETQYF. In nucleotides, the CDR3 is TGCGCCAGCAGCTTGGGTCAGCAAGAGACCCAGTACTTC.

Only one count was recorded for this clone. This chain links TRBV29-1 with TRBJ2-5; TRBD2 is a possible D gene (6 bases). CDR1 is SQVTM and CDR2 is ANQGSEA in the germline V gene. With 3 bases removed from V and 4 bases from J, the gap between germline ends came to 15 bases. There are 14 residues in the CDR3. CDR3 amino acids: CSVEGAGSTETQYF. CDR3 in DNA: TGCAGCGTTGAGGGCGCGGGAAGCACAGAGACCCAGTACTTC.

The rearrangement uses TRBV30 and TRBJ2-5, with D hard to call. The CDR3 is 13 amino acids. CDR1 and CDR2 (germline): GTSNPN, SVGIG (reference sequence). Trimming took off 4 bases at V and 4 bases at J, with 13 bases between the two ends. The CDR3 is CAWTNTVGETQYF. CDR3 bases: TGTGCCTGGACCAACACCGTGGGAGAGACCCAGTACTTC. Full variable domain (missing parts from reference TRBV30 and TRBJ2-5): SQTIHQWPATLVQPVGSPLSLECTVEGTSNPNLYWYRQAAGRGLQLLFYSVGIGQISSEVPQNLSASRPQDRQFILSSKKLLLSDSGFYLCAWTNTVGETQYFGPGTRLLVL.

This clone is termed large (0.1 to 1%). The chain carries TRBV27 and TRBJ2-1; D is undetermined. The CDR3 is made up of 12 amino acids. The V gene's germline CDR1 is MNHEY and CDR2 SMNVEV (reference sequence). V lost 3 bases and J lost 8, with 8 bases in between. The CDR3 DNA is TGTGCCAGCAGTTTTTTAGGATATGAGCAGTTCTTC. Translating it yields CASSFLGYEQFF.

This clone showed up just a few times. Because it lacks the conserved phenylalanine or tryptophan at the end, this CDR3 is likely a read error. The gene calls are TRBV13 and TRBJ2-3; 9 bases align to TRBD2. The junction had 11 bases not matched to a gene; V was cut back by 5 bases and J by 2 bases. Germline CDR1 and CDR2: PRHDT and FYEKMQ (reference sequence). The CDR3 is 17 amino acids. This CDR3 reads CASSHDVAGAFTDTQYV. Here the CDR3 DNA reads TGTGCCAGCAGCCACGACGTAGCGGGGGCTTTCACAGATACGCAGTATGTT.

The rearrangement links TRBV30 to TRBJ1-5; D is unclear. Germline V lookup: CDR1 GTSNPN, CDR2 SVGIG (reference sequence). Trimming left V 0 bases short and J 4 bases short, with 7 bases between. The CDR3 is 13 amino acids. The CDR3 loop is CAWSVEDNQPQHF. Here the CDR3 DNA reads TGTGCCTGGAGTGTAGAGGATAATCAGCCCCAGCATTTT.

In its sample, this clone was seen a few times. The chain's CDR3 is CASSPLSSGIADTQYF. Here the CDR3 DNA reads TGTGCCAGCAGTCCCCTCTCTAGCGGGATCGCAGATACGCAGTATTTT. The chain is built from TRBV28 and TRBJ2-3; TRBD2 agrees at 9 bases. After removal of 5 bases from V and 4 bases from J, the junction contained 10 bases not matched to a gene. Germline V gene lookup returns CDR1 MDHEN and CDR2 SYDVKM. CDR3 length: 16 amino acids. Full variable domain (missing parts from reference TRBV28 and TRBJ2-3): DVKVTQSSRYLVKRTGEKVFLECVQDMDHENMFWYRQDPGLGLRLIYFSYDVKMKEKGDIPEGYSVSREKKERFSLILESASTNQTSMYLCASSPLSSGIADTQYFGPGTRLTVL.

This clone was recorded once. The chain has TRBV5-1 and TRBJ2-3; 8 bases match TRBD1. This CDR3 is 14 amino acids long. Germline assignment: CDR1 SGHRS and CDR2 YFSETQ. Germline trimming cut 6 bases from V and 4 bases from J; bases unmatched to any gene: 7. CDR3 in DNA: TGCGCCAGCACCCAGACAGGGGTTCCAGATACGCAGTATTTT. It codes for CASTQTGVPDTQYF.